Following are 26 T cell receptor beta chains from one sample sequenced in a study of blood T cell repertoires in COVID-19 (dated by TCRdb to about 2020). Library prep was done by the immunoSEQ multiplex PCR assay. Imported from immuneACCESS, the table was reduced by TCRdb to in-frame sequences with V and J called. These copies leave out some clones; in studies compared against another copy, an unresolved V gene accounts for under half, and the cause of the remainder is not known. This sample has 250,000 or so clones in its table, and around nine tenths of those were observed once. The top ten hold about 7.6% of the sample. The specimen sequenced was peripheral blood. These TCRs come from a woman in her 70s with active or convalescent COVID-19.

The V gene is TRBV18, the J gene TRBJ1-5, with D hard to call. V lost 1 base to trimming and J lost 4 bases, with 17 bases between them. The CDR3 loop spans 17 amino acids. Germline assignment: CDR1 KGHSH and CDR2 LQKENI. The CDR3 region has the DNA TGTGCCAGCTCACCACGGGGAGGCGGCGGAGAAAATCAGCCCCAGCATTTT. This encodes CASSPRGGGGENQPQHF. The entire variable domain, with the rest obtained from reference TRBV18 and TRBJ1-5, is as follows: NAGVMQNPRHLVRRRGQEARLRCSPMKGHSHVYWYRQLPEEGLKFMVYLQKENIIDESGMPKERFSAEFPKEGPSILRIQQVVRGDSAAYFCASSPRGGGGENQPQHFGDGTRLSIL.

The chain joins TRBV6-2 or TRBV6-3 to TRBJ1-2; no firm D call. The CDR3 covers 15 residues. Germline values: CDR1 MNHEY, CDR2 SVGEGT. Trimming pared 0 bases from V and 3 bases from J, leaving 11 bases between. CDR3 in amino acids: CASSYSATGYYGYTF. The DNA for the CDR3 is TGTGCCAGCAGTTACTCAGCAACCGGGTACTATGGCTACACCTTC.

The rearrangement links TRBV5-1 to TRBJ1-1; 9 nucleotides line up with TRBD1. V gave up 4 bases and J gave up 5 bases; unmatched junction bases: 9. The germline V gene has CDR1 SGHRS and CDR2 YFSETQ. The CDR3 has 15 residues. CDR3 sequence (DNA): TGCGCCAGCAGCCCCCTCCGGACAGGGGTGACTGAAGCTTTCTTT. It is translated as CASSPLRTGVTEAFF.

This clone turned up a few times. The same CDR3 also results from other DNA sequences found in this sample. CDR3 nucleotides: TGTGCCAGCAGTTGGGGAGGCGGGGAGCTGTTTTTT. Encoded protein: CASSWGGGELFF. The rearrangement uses TRBV12-3 or TRBV12-4 and TRBJ2-2; D perhaps matches TRBD2 (6 bases). The CDR3 is 12 residues long. V was clipped by 4 bases and J by 7 bases, with 7 bases between them.

This chain uses TRBV7-2 with TRBJ2-4; D possibly corresponds to TRBD2 (7 bases). Trimming took off 1 base at V and 9 bases at J, with 13 bases between the two ends. The germline V gene has CDR1 SGHTA and CDR2 FQGNSA. CDR3 size: 14 residues. CDR3 coding DNA: TGTGCCAGCAGCTTAGGCGGGGGCCCAAGCATTCAGTACTTC. Its translation is CASSLGGGPSIQYF.

The gene calls are TRBV6-4 and TRBJ2-2; D might be TRBD1 (5 bases). Germline CDR1 is MRHNA and CDR2 is SNTAGT. The V end was cut by 4 bases, the J end by 4 bases, with 7 bases between. The CDR3 runs 13 residues. DNA for the CDR3: TGTGCCAGCAGTGGACAGAGCACCGGGGAGCTGTTTTTT. Residues: CASSGQSTGELFF.

V gene TRBV6-5 combines with J gene TRBJ1-2; TRBD1 agrees at 8 bases. The germline V gene encodes CDR1 MNHEY and CDR2 SVGAGI. V was pared by 0 bases and J by 7 bases, with 7 bases of the junction left unmatched. The CDR3 runs 15 residues. For the CDR3, the DNA is TGTGCCAGCAGTTACTCGAGGCAGGGGGCAGGTGGCTACACCTTC. Residues: CASSYSRQGAGGYTF.

This clone was seen only once. This chain links TRBV5-1 with TRBJ2-7; D remains ambiguous. V lost 4 bases and J lost 7, with 15 bases in between. CDR1 is SGHRS and CDR2 is YFSETQ in the germline V gene. There are 13 residues in the CDR3. The chain's CDR3 is CASSQRPETEQYF. CDR3 DNA: TGCGCCAGCAGCCAACGCCCCGAGACAGAGCAGTACTTC. The whole variable domain, remainder taken from reference TRBV5-1 and TRBJ2-7, is KAGVTQTPRYLIKTRGQQVTLSCSPISGHRSVSWYQQTPGQGLQFLFEYFSETQRNKGNFPGRFSGRQFSNSRSEMNVSTLELGDSALYLCASSQRPETEQYFGPGTRLTVT.

V usage is TRBV6-2 or TRBV6-3 and J usage is TRBJ1-1, with D possibly being TRBD1 (6 bases). The length of the CDR3 is 14 residues. The V gene lost 5 bases and the J gene lost 1 base, with 11 bases spanning the gap. Germline loops: CDR1 MNHEY, CDR2 SVGEGT. Here the CDR3 reads CASSTDRTNTEAFF. The CDR3 coding sequence is TGTGCCAGCAGTACGGACAGAACGAACACTGAAGCTTTCTTT.

The chain employs TRBV20-1 and TRBJ1-5; tentatively, D is TRBD1 (6 bases). V dropped 6 bases and J dropped 14 bases, with 17 bases sitting between them. The length of the CDR3 is 11 residues. The germline V gene has CDR1 DFQATT and CDR2 SNEGSKA (reference sequence). This CDR3 is CSATQGPLKHF. CDR3 nucleotides: TGCAGTGCGACTCAGGGGCCTCTCAAGCATTTT.

The chain employs TRBV2 and TRBJ1-5; 7 bases line up with TRBD1. J was trimmed by 0 bases and V by 4 bases; bases with no gene match: 9. CDR1 is SNHLY and CDR2 is FYNNEI in the germline V gene. The CDR3 has 17 residues. CDR3 sequence (DNA): TGTGCCAGCAGTGTAACAGGGGACCTATATAGCAATCAGCCCCAGCATTTT. Its protein is CASSVTGDLYSNQPQHF.

V gene TRBV24-1 combines with J gene TRBJ1-5, with D perhaps matching TRBD1 (6 bases). Germline lookup yields CDR1 KGHDR and CDR2 SFDVKD. Trimming removed 6 bases at V and 5 bases at J, with 19 bases between. This CDR3 contains 16 residues. CDR3 amino acids: CATSSRGSGSYQPQHF. As DNA, the CDR3 is TGTGCCACCAGTTCAAGGGGGTCGGGGAGTTATCAGCCCCAGCATTTT.

The chain combines TRBV18 with TRBJ1-1; 10 positions agree with TRBD1. The CDR3 runs 16 residues. Trimming cost V 6 bases and J 0 bases; bases outside gene matches: 7. Germline values: CDR1 KGHSH, CDR2 LQKENI. The CDR3 DNA follows: TGTGCCAGCTCTCCTGGGACAGGGGTTATGAACACTGAAGCTTTCTTT. Protein product: CASSPGTGVMNTEAFF. Complete variable domain (other parts from reference TRBV18 and TRBJ1-1): NAGVMQNPRHLVRRRGQEARLRCSPMKGHSHVYWYRQLPEEGLKFMVYLQKENIIDESGMPKERFSAEFPKEGPSILRIQQVVRGDSAAYFCASSPGTGVMNTEAFFGQGTRLTVV.

V usage is TRBV24-1 and J usage is TRBJ1-3; a weak D match, TRBD1 (6 bases). The CDR3 sequence is 13 residues long. The germline V and J ends were trimmed by 4 bases and 12 bases, with 15 bases remaining between them. Per the germline V gene, CDR1 is KGHDR and CDR2 is SFDVKD. The DNA for the CDR3 is TGTGCCACCAGTGACGGGACACCTTTAAGCATATATTTT. Protein: CATSDGTPLSIYF.

The rearrangement joins TRBV3-1 (or the pseudogene TRBV3-2) to TRBJ1-1; D perhaps matches TRBD1 (5 bases). Germline V gives CDR1 LGHDT, CDR2 YNNKEL (reference sequence). The CDR3 has 13 amino acids. V lost 8 bases, J lost 1 base, and 11 bases lay in between. The CDR3 DNA is TGTGCCAGCGCGGGAAGGGGGAACACTGAAGCTTTCTTT. Its protein is CASAGRGNTEAFF.

The CDR3 bases are TGTGCCAGCAGCGTAAGGTCAGGGCCCCCGTACGAGCAGTACTTC. This encodes CASSVRSGPPYEQYF. The chain couples TRBV9 to TRBJ2-7; D possibly corresponds to TRBD1 (5 bases). Germline lookup yields CDR1 SGDLS and CDR2 YYNGEE. V was clipped by 1 base and J by 4 bases, with 15 bases between them. This CDR3 has 15 amino acids.

This sequence joins TRBV19 and TRBJ2-3; D is unresolved. Trimming removed 3 bases at V and 4 bases at J, with 11 bases between. The CDR3 runs 14 residues. Germline CDR1 and CDR2: LNHDA and SQIVND (reference sequence). The chain's CDR3 is CASSISQLSDTQYF. CDR3 nucleotide sequence: TGTGCCAGTAGTATCTCTCAACTCTCAGATACGCAGTATTTT. Together with reference TRBV19 and TRBJ2-3, the CDR3 gives the full variable domain: DGGITQSPKYLFRKEGQNVTLSCEQNLNHDAMYWYRQDPGQGLRLIYYSQIVNDFQKGDIAEGYSVSREKKESFPLTVTSAQKNPTAFYLCASSISQLSDTQYFGPGTRLTVL.

The rearrangement joins TRBV5-1 to TRBJ1-2, with 7 positions matching TRBD1. CDR1 and CDR2 (germline): SGHRS, YFSETQ. V shed 2 bases, J shed 8 bases, and the junction held 9 bases outside the gene matches. CDR3 length equals 14 residues. Written as DNA, the CDR3 is TGCGCCAGCAGCTTACAGGGGCAACACGCGGGCTACACCTTC. This sequence encodes CASSLQGQHAGYTF.

This clone appeared a single time. The chain couples TRBV5-4 to TRBJ1-6; D remains unclear. There are 12 residues in the CDR3. V lost 1 base and J 13 bases, leaving 9 bases between the germline ends. Germline assignment: CDR1 SGHNT and CDR2 YYREEE (reference sequence). CDR3 bases: TGTGCCAGCAGCTTGTCCGGGGATCCCCTCCACTTT. Encoded protein: CASSLSGDPLHF.

V and J are TRBV6-1 and TRBJ2-3, with 11 bases that match TRBD2. The CDR3 has 16 residues. Germline loops: CDR1 MNHNS, CDR2 SASEGT. With V trimmed by 2 bases and J by 4 bases, 5 bases remained unmatched. The CDR3, as DNA: TGTGCCAGCAGTGAACCATTAGCGGGGGGGCCAGATACGCAGTATTTT. Translated: CASSEPLAGGPDTQYF.

The chain has TRBV12-2 and TRBJ1-2. TRBV12-2 is a pseudogene locus. This CDR3 contains 12 residues. The CDR3: CASRRVFYGYTF. CDR3 nucleotides: TGTGCAAGTCGCCGGGTCTTCTATGGCTACACCTTC.

This chain connects TRBV6-5 to TRBJ1-2; D gene ambiguous. The germline V gene encodes CDR1 MNHEY and CDR2 SVGAGI. V gave up 2 bases and J gave up 4 bases, with 14 bases separating them. The CDR3 has 15 residues. CDR3 region: CASSYRVGLGYGYTF. Here the CDR3 DNA reads TGTGCCAGCAGTTACCGCGTAGGACTGGGCTATGGCTACACCTTC.

The chain employs TRBV29-1 and TRBJ1-1; no clear D gene. The CDR3 extends over 13 amino acids. CDR1 SQVTM and CDR2 ANQGSEA come from the germline V gene. With 5 bases removed from V and 4 bases from J, the gap between germline ends came to 14 bases. In DNA form, the CDR3 reads TGCAGCGTTCTCCGGCCAGGTTCCACTGAAGCTTTCTTT. Translation: CSVLRPGSTEAFF.

The chain couples TRBV12-3 or TRBV12-4 to TRBJ1-2, with no clear D. Deletions cut 5 bases from V and 4 bases from J, with 11 bases between. The CDR3 loop spans 13 amino acids. The CDR3 region is CASSQSGPYGYTF. In DNA form, the CDR3 reads TGTGCCAGCAGTCAATCAGGTCCCTATGGCTACACCTTC.

V is TRBV27 and J is TRBJ2-5, with 11 bases aligning to TRBD1. CDR3 size: 13 residues. Trimming removed 6 bases from V and 5 bases from J; junction bases left unmatched: 2. Germline CDR1 reads MNHEY; CDR2 reads SMNVEV (reference sequence). The CDR3 bases are TGTGCCAGCAGGGACAGGGGGCGGGAGACCCAGTACTTC. Encoded protein: CASRDRGRETQYF.

This clone was seen just once. The chain employs TRBV4-1 and TRBJ2-7; weak D call: TRBD2 (5 bases). The CDR3 consists of 16 residues. The germline CDR1 and CDR2 sequences are MGHRA and YSYEKL. The V end was cut by 0 bases, the J end by 6 bases, with 18 bases between. The CDR3, as DNA: TGCGCCAGCAGCCAAGACGGCGCAGGAGGATCCAGCGAGCAGTACTTC. It codes for CASSQDGAGGSSEQYF.